The rows below give T cell receptor beta chains drawn from one sample of a study of blood T cell repertoires in COVID-19. Method: immunoSEQ multiplex PCR; TCRdb's copy keeps in-frame clones and lacks some. Seen here are about 100,000 clones, approximately 83% observed once, and the top ten hold roughly 3.4%. Sequencing was carried out using peripheral blood. The receptors derive from a woman of 80 years or more with active or convalescent COVID-19. Both conserved end residues are part of each CDR3. D genes are given only for firm matches. Clone size is shown for a subset of rows, as once, few, many or a class of expanded clone.

TRBD1	TRBJ2-7	.	TRBV27	TGTGCCAGCAGTACGCTGACAGGGCTGGCCGAGCAGTACTTC	CASSTLTGLAEQYF
.	TRBJ1-4	.	TRBV24-1	TGTGCCACCAGTGAACTTTCCACGTTCGGTGAAAAACTGTTTTTT	CATSELSTFGEKLFF
TRBD1	TRBJ1-5	few	TRBV6-5	TGTGCCAGCAGAGGACAGGGTCATCAGCCCCAGCATTTT	CASRGQGHQPQHF
TRBD2	TRBJ2-1	.	TRBV5-1	TGCGCCAGCAGCCAAAGCGTCGAGCGGGGGGCTCGTAAGGATGAGCAGTTCTTC	CASSQSVERGARKDEQFF
TRBD1	TRBJ1-1	.	TRBV6-5	TGTGCCAGCAGTACACGGGACAGGGGAACTGAAGCTTTCTTT	CASSTRDRGTEAFF
TRBD1	TRBJ2-5	.	TRBV5-1	TGCGCCAGCAGCTTGGTGGCAGGGGGCCAAAAGACCCAGTACTTC	CASSLVAGGQKTQYF
TRBD1	TRBJ1-1	.	TRBV2	TGTGCCAGCAGGCGGGACAGGGGGGTGGAAACTGAAGCTTTCTTT	CASRRDRGVETEAFF
.	TRBJ2-3	.	TRBV5-1	TGCGCCAGCAGCACGGGGGGGACAGCGAACACAGATACGCAGTATTTT	CASSTGGTANTDTQYF
.	TRBJ2-7	many	TRBV7-9	TGTGCCAGCAGCTTAGTTAATCTCGGCGAGCAGTACTTC	CASSLVNLGEQYF
.	TRBJ1-2	.	TRBV28	TGTGCCAGCAGTTTTTTTGTGCAGGGGAGCTATGGCTACACCTTC	CASSFFVQGSYGYTF
.	TRBJ2-1	once	TRBV2	TGTGCCAGCACCAGTGCTAATGAGCAGTTCTTC	CASTSANEQFF
.	TRBJ1-2	.	TRBV7-9	TGTGCCAGCAGCTTAGGGCAGGGGTCATTTGACTATGGCTACACCTTC	CASSLGQGSFDYGYTF
.	TRBJ1-3	.	TRBV5-4	TGTGCCAGCAGCTTGGGGCAGGCCGGATGGTCTGGAAACACCATATATTTT	CASSLGQAGWSGNTIYF
.	TRBJ1-2	few	TRBV4-2	TGTGCCAGCAGCCACGACAGTTCATATGGCTACACCTTC	CASSHDSSYGYTF
.	TRBJ1-5	.	TRBV6-1	TGTGCCAGCAGTGAAGTCCTGTATCAGCCCCAGCATTTT	CASSEVLYQPQHF
TRBD1	TRBJ1-2	.	TRBV28	TGTGCCAGCAGATTTAGACAGGGGAACTATGGCTACACCTTC	CASRFRQGNYGYTF
TRBD1	TRBJ2-5	.	TRBV6-5	TGTGCCAGCAGCCTTTCGCCGGGACAGCAAGAGACCCAGTACTTC	CASSLSPGQQETQYF
.	TRBJ2-5	.	TRBV6-5	TGTGCCAGCAGTTACTCAGGACAGCAAGAGACCCAGTACTTC	CASSYSGQQETQYF
TRBD2	TRBJ2-2	.	TRBV5-1	TGCGCCAGCAGCTCGTCAGCGGGGGCGAACACCGGGGAGCTGTTTTTT	CASSSSAGANTGELFF
TRBD2	TRBJ2-3	few	TRBV13	TGTGCCAGCAGCTTAGGACTAGCGGGAGGAAGCACAGATACGCAGTATTTT	CASSLGLAGGSTDTQYF
.	TRBJ2-7	.	TRBV2	TGTGCCAGCAGTTATGCGAGGGAGCAGTACTTC	CASSYAREQYF
.	TRBJ1-5	.	TRBV6-2/TRBV6-3	TGTGCCAGCAGTGCACAGGGAAAGGGCAATCAGCCCCAGCATTTT	CASSAQGKGNQPQHF
.	TRBJ1-1	.	TRBV7-2	TGTGCCAGCAGAGAGGGGGGGGCGCGGGACACTGAAGCTTTCTTT	CASREGGARDTEAFF
.	TRBJ1-5	.	TRBV6-2/TRBV6-3	TGTGCCAGCAGTTACGGGAGCCATAGCAATCAGCCCCAGCATTTT	CASSYGSHSNQPQHF
.	TRBJ1-1	.	TRBV10-3	TGTGCCATCAGTGAGAGGGGTGGCCTGTCTGAAGCTTTCTTT	CAISERGGLSEAFF
.	TRBJ1-3	.	TRBV21-1	TGTGCCAGCAGACAACAGGGGAAGGGTGGAAACACCATATATTTT	CASRQQGKGGNTIYF
.	TRBJ1-5	.	TRBV6-5	TGTGCCAGCAGGCCCTTTCGGGGTTGGAATCAGCCCCAGCATTTT	CASRPFRGWNQPQHF
.	TRBJ1-3	.	TRBV3-1/TRBV3-2	TGTGCCAGCAGCCAGAGCCCCCATAAAAATAAGGCGGTCAGGGGTGGAAACACCATATATTTT	CASSQSPHKNKAVRGGNTIYF
.	TRBJ1-5	.	TRBV6-2/TRBV6-3	TGTGCCAGCAGTTACTCGCGTCAGCCCCAGCATTTT	CASSYSRQPQHF
.	TRBJ1-1	once	TRBV6-1	TGTGCCAGCAGTGACCCCTTGAACACTGAAGCTTTCTTT	CASSDPLNTEAFF
TRBD1	TRBJ2-6	.	TRBV28	TGTGCCAGCAGTTCACAGGGGGCTGGGGCCAACGTCCTGACTTTC	CASSSQGAGANVLTF
TRBD2	TRBJ2-3	.	TRBV12-5	TGTGCTAGTGGTTCGGTCCTAGCGGGGGGATACACAGATACGCAGTATTTT	CASGSVLAGGYTDTQYF
TRBD1	TRBJ2-7	.	TRBV4-2	TGTGCCAGCAGCCAAGCTGGGGACAGGTCTTGGGAGCAGTACTTC	CASSQAGDRSWEQYF
TRBD1	TRBJ1-4	.	TRBV6-5	TGTGCCAGCAGTCGTCCGGGACAGAATGAAAAACTGTTTTTT	CASSRPGQNEKLFF
TRBD2	TRBJ2-1	.	TRBV5-8	TGTGCCAGCAGCTCGGGACTAGCGGGGGGGCCCTCCTACAATGAGCAGTTCTTC	CASSSGLAGGPSYNEQFF
TRBD2	TRBJ2-2	.	TRBV3-1/TRBV3-2	TGTGCCAGCAGCCAAGAGGGACTAGCGGGGGCCGGGGAGCTGTTTTTT	CASSQEGLAGAGELFF
TRBD1	TRBJ2-1	many	TRBV29-1	TGCAGCGCCCCCGCATATTTACAGGGGAATGAGCAGTTCTTC	CSAPAYLQGNEQFF
.	TRBJ2-7	.	TRBV5-1	TGCGCCAGCAGCCCTCAGGGGAACTACGAGCAGTACTTC	CASSPQGNYEQYF
TRBD2	TRBJ2-7	few	TRBV4-2	TGTGCCAGCAGCCAAGTTTATACTAGCGGTTACGAGCAGTACTTC	CASSQVYTSGYEQYF
TRBD2	TRBJ2-1	.	TRBV19	TGTGCCAGTGGTAAGACTAGCGGAGGTAATTACAATGAGCAGTTCTTC	CASGKTSGGNYNEQFF
.	TRBJ1-5	.	TRBV19	TGTGCCAGTAGAACAGGACATAGCAATCAGCCCCAGCATTTT	CASRTGHSNQPQHF
.	TRBJ2-1	.	TRBV2	TGTGCCAGCAGTGAAAACGGGGGTTCCTACAATGAGCAGTTCTTC	CASSENGGSYNEQFF
.	TRBJ2-2	.	TRBV3-1/TRBV3-2	TGTGCCAGCTCCAGAATTCTCTCCGGGGAGCTGTTTTTT	CASSRILSGELFF
TRBD1	TRBJ2-7	.	TRBV24-1	TGTGCCACCAGTGATAGGGACAGGGGAAGGGACGAGCAGTACTTC	CATSDRDRGRDEQYF
TRBD1	TRBJ2-7	.	TRBV19	TGTGCCAGTAGTATAGACGGGACAGGGTGGTACGAGCAGTACTTC	CASSIDGTGWYEQYF
TRBD1	TRBJ1-3	.	TRBV27	TGTGCCAGCAGTTGGGACAGCTCTGGAAACACCATATATTTT	CASSWDSSGNTIYF
.	TRBJ2-5	once	TRBV4-1	TGCGCCAGCAGCCCCTGGGGGGGGCTAGGTGAGACCCAGTACTTC	CASSPWGGLGETQYF
.	TRBJ2-7	.	TRBV20-1	TGCAGTGCTAGTTTAGGGGTCGAGCAGTACTTC	CSASLGVEQYF
.	TRBJ1-3	.	TRBV12-3/TRBV12-4	TGTGCCAGCAGCCCCGAAAACACCATATACTTT	CASSPENTIYF
TRBD1	TRBJ1-1	.	TRBV18	TGTGCCAGCTCGTCGTTACAGGGGATGGGTACTGAAGCTTTCTTT	CASSSLQGMGTEAFF
TRBD2	TRBJ2-4	.	TRBV28	TGTGCCAGCAGTTCCGCGACTAGCGGAGAGAACATTCAGTACTTC	CASSSATSGENIQYF
TRBD2	TRBJ2-7	.	TRBV28	TGTGCCAGCAGGGGTAGCGGGAGCTCCTACGAGCAGTACTTC	CASRGSGSSYEQYF